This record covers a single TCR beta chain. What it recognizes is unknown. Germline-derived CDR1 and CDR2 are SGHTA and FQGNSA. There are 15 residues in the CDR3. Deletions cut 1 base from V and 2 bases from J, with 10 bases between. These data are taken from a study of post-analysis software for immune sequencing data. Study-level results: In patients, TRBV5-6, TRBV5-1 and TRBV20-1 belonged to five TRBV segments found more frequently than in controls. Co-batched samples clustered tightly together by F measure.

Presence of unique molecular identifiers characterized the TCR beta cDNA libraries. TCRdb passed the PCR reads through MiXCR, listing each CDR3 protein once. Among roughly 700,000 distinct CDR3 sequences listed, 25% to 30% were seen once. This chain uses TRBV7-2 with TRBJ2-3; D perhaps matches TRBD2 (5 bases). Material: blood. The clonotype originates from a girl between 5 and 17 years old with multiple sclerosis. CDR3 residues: CASSLDGRVTDTQYF. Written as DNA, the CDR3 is TGTGCCAGCAGCTTAGATGGGCGGGTCACAGATACGCAGTATTTT.